This T cell receptor beta chain was sequenced in a study of CD8+CD57+ T cells in acquired aplastic anemia. Study-wide results and caveats: The study found no significant CD8+ Simpson's diversity difference between patients and controls.

Between the trimmed V and J ends, which lost 4 bases and 4 bases, there was a span of 13 bases. This CDR3 is built from 14 residues. Germline V gene sequence: CDR1 SGHTA, CDR2 FQGNSA. TCR beta VDJ and CDR3 profiling used genomic DNA as template. TCRdb processed the reads anew with MiXCR; each CDR3 protein has one entry. The sample records about 210,000 distinct CDR3 sequences, about a third being singletons. This clonotype came up many times. The antigen is not known. Sequencing was performed on sorted CD4+, CD8+, or CD8+CD57+ T cells (not recorded which) from PBMCs. The clonotype was recovered from a human donor in good health, serving as a control. This chain connects TRBV7-2 to TRBJ1-2, with D possibly being TRBD1 (5 bases). The CDR3 DNA follows: TGTGCCAGCAGCTCAGGGTTATCGGGCTATGGCTACACCTTC. Its protein is CASSSGLSGYGYTF.